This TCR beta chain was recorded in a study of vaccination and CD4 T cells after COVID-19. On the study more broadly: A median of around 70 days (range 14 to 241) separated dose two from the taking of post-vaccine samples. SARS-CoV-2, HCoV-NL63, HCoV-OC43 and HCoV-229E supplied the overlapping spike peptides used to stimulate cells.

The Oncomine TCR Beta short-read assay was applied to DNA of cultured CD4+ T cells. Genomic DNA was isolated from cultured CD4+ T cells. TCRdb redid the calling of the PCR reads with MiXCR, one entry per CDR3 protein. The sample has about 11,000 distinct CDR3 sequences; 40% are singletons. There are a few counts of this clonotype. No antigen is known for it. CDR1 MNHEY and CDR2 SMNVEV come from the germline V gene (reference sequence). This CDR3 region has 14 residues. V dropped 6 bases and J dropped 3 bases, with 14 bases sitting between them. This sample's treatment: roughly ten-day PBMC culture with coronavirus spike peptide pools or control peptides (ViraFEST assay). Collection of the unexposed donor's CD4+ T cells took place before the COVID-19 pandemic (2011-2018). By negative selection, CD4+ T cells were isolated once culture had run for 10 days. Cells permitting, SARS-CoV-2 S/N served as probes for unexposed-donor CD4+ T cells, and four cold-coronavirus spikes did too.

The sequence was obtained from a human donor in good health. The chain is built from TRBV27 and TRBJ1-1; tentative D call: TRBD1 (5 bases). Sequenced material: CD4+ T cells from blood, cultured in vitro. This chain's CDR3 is CASRLLGEDTEAFF. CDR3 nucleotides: TGTGCCAGCAGACTCTTAGGGGAAGACACTGAAGCTTTCTTT.